The 16 T cell receptor beta chains given below trace back to one sample, sequenced in a study of cytomegalovirus exposure and HLA in healthy donors. In the PCR, 60 Vbeta and 13 Jbeta primers were used. TCRdb's copy holds only in-frame clones and misses some; the assay was immunoSEQ multiplex PCR. The table lists 160,000 or so clones, roughly 76% of them singletons. Sequencing was done on a sample of PBMCs. These receptor sequences come from a woman younger than 30 in good health and CMV-seropositive.

Here the CDR3 reads CASSRTGALSGNTIYF. CDR3 DNA sequence: TGTGCCAGTAGCAGGACAGGGGCCCTCTCTGGAAACACCATATATTTT. The rearrangement links TRBV19 to TRBJ1-3, with TRBD1 matching 9 bases. In germline, CDR1 is LNHDA, CDR2 SQIVND (reference sequence). With 6 bases clipped from V and 0 bases from J, the junction kept 6 bases outside the gene matches. The CDR3 runs 16 residues.

This chain joins TRBV5-1 and TRBJ2-1; D is uncertain. Trimming removed 2 bases at V and 8 bases at J, with 17 bases between. The CDR3 loop spans 15 amino acids. Per germline, CDR1 SGHRS and CDR2 YFSETQ. The CDR3 is CASSFSEERKDEQFF. Here the CDR3 DNA reads TGCGCCAGCAGCTTCTCAGAGGAGAGGAAGGATGAGCAGTTCTTC.

The chain recombines TRBV19 with TRBJ1-3, with 9 bases lining up with TRBD1. V lost 9 bases, J lost 0 bases, and 6 bases stayed unmatched. There are 15 residues in the CDR3. The germline gives CDR1 LNHDA, CDR2 SQIVND (reference sequence). DNA for the CDR3: TGTGCCAGCCGGGACAGGGAAGGCTCTGGAAACACCATATATTTT. Protein: CASRDREGSGNTIYF.

This rearrangement joins TRBV14 to TRBJ1-6; the match to TRBD1 covers 8 bases. The V gene end was trimmed by 4 bases and the J gene end by 4 bases; junction bases not matched to a gene: 6. The CDR3 is made up of 16 amino acids. The germline V gene has CDR1 SGHDN and CDR2 FVKESK. The CDR3 bases are TGTGCCAGCAGCCGATCAAACAGGGGGTATAATTCACCCCTCCACTTT. Translation: CASSRSNRGYNSPLHF.

The chain employs TRBV7-9 and TRBJ2-5; the D gene is possibly TRBD1 (6 bases). Matching the DNA end better, TRBJ2-7 makes the J call doubtful. This CDR3 has 13 amino acids. Germline V gives CDR1 SEHNR, CDR2 FQNEAQ (reference sequence). CDR3 sequence (DNA): TGTGCCAGCAGCCCACGGACAGCCTACGAGCAGTACTTC. Translating it yields CASSPRTAYEQYF.

This clone was counted a single time. The chain couples TRBV11-2 to TRBJ2-5, with 8 bases fitting TRBD1. This CDR3 comprises 15 residues. Germline trimming cut 1 base from V and 4 bases from J; bases unmatched to any gene: 5. Germline V gene data show CDR1 as SGHAT and CDR2 as FQNNGV. The CDR3, as DNA: TGTGCCAGCAGCTTAGTAACAGGGGGTGTAGAGACCCAGTACTTC. Translated: CASSLVTGGVETQYF.

This clone appeared a few times. This rearrangement joins TRBV7-9 to TRBJ1-4; D uncertain. The CDR3 is made up of 15 amino acids. V lost 1 base and J lost 8, with 14 bases in between. Per germline, CDR1 SEHNR and CDR2 FQNEAQ (reference sequence). CDR3 in amino acids: CASSLGRGSQEKLFF. CDR3 bases: TGTGCCAGCAGCTTAGGTCGGGGTTCTCAGGAAAAACTGTTTTTT.

The genes are TRBV5-6 and TRBJ1-6, with D possibly being TRBD1 (6 bases). Trimming removed 3 bases from V and 7 bases from J, with 8 bases in between. This CDR3 spans 13 amino acids. Germline assignment: CDR1 SGHDT and CDR2 YYEEEE. This CDR3 is CASSWTANSPLHF. CDR3 sequence (DNA): TGTGCCAGCAGCTGGACAGCCAATTCACCCCTCCACTTT.

The chain has TRBV4-2 and TRBJ1-5; D possibly corresponds to TRBD1 (6 bases). The ends were cut back, 0 bases at V and 4 bases at J, with 7 bases in the middle. From germline, CDR1 is LGHNA and CDR2 YNFKEQ. This CDR3 contains 14 residues. The CDR3 region is CASSQEQGNQPQHF. The CDR3, as DNA: TGTGCCAGCAGCCAAGAACAGGGAAATCAGCCCCAGCATTTT.

V and J are TRBV5-1 and TRBJ1-5; 10 nucleotides line up with TRBD1. V lost 9 bases to trimming and J lost 5 bases; unmatched junction nucleotides: 5. CDR1 and CDR2 (germline): SGHRS, YFSETQ. The CDR3 is made up of 13 amino acids. In nucleotides, the CDR3 is TGCGCCACCCAAGGACAGGGGGATCAGCCCCAGCATTTT. Residues: CATQGQGDQPQHF.

This clone was seen only once. V and J are TRBV5-1 and TRBJ2-5, with D tentatively TRBD1 (5 bases). This CDR3 contains 15 residues. Trimming pared 1 base from V and 3 bases from J, leaving 13 bases between. Germline CDR1 is SGHRS and CDR2 is YFSETQ. The CDR3 is CASSLQGIREETQYF. The CDR3 DNA is TGCGCCAGCAGCTTGCAGGGTATACGGGAAGAGACCCAGTACTTC.

This sequence joins TRBV2 and TRBJ1-5; D is ambiguous. Trimming removed 4 bases at V and 4 bases at J, with 8 bases between. The CDR3 has 13 amino acids. Germline V CDR1 and CDR2: SNHLY, FYNNEI. CDR3 nucleotide sequence: TGTGCCAGCAGTGTTTGGAGGAATCAGCCCCAGCATTTT. This encodes CASSVWRNQPQHF.

V usage is TRBV10-3 and J usage is TRBJ2-7, with D possibly TRBD2 on 6 matching bases. The CDR3 sequence is 13 residues long. Trimming removed 2 bases from V and 3 bases from J, with 8 bases in between. Looked up from germline, CDR1 is ENHRY and CDR2 is SYGVKD. CDR3: CAISEPGVYEQYF. The CDR3 DNA reads TGTGCCATCAGTGAGCCGGGGGTCTACGAGCAGTACTTC.

This chain links TRBV7-3 with TRBJ2-1, with TRBD1 matching over 7 bases. The CDR3 totals 15 residues. Germline lookup yields CDR1 SGHTA and CDR2 FQGTGA. The junction had 9 bases not matched to a gene; V was cut back by 5 bases and J by 5 bases. For the CDR3, the DNA is TGTGCCAGCAGCCTTGACAGGGCGAGGAACAATGAGCAGTTCTTC. This gives the protein CASSLDRARNNEQFF. Full variable domain (rest looked up from reference TRBV7-3 and TRBJ2-1): GAGVSQTPSNKVTEKGKYVELRCDPISGHTALYWYRQSLGQGPEFLIYFQGTGAADDSGLPNDRFFAVRPEGSVSTLKIQRTERGDSAVYLCASSLDRARNNEQFFGPGTRLTVL.

V is TRBV14 and J is TRBJ2-1; a possible D gene is TRBD2 (6 bases). Between the trimmed V and J ends, which lost 4 bases and 2 bases, there was a span of 15 bases. Germline CDR1 SGHDN, CDR2 FVKESK. The CDR3 runs to 16 residues. The chain's CDR3 is CASSPTWGGAYNEQFF. The DNA for the CDR3 is TGTGCCAGCAGCCCGACTTGGGGAGGCGCCTACAATGAGCAGTTCTTC.

This rearrangement joins TRBV27 to TRBJ2-5, with 9 bases identical to TRBD2. The germline V gene has CDR1 MNHEY and CDR2 SMNVEV (reference sequence). Trimming cost V 2 bases and J 5 bases; bases outside gene matches: 6. The CDR3 consists of 15 residues. DNA for the CDR3: TGTGCCAGCAGTTTAACGGCGGGGGGGCCGGAGACCCAGTACTTC. Its translation is CASSLTAGGPETQYF.